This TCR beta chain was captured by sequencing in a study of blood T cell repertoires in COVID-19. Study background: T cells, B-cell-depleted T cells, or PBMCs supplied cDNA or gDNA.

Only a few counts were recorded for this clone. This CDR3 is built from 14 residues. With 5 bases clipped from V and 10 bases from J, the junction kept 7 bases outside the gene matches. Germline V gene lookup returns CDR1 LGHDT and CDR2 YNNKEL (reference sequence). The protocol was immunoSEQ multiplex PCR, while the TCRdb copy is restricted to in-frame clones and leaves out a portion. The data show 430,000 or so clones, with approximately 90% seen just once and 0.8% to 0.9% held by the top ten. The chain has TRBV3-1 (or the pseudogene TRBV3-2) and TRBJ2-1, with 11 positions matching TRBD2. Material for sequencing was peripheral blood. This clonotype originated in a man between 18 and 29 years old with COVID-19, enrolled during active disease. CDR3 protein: CASSVGLAVTEQFF. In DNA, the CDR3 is TGTGCCAGCAGCGTGGGACTAGCGGTGACCGAGCAGTTCTTC.